This passage covers 28 T cell receptor beta chains from one sample sequenced in a study of blood T cells in healthy people across ages. The authors ran a second PCR of about 6 to 11 cycles using a sample-barcoded 5' primer and a J-beta primer mix. TCRdb processed the 5' RACE reads anew with MiXCR; each CDR3 protein has one entry. The sample shows 650,000 or so distinct CDR3 sequences, 45% to 60% of them seen only once. The specimen was blood. The receptors stem from a woman at least 80 years old in good health.

This clonotype was detected ten times or more. V usage is TRBV20-1 and J usage is TRBJ2-3; the D call may be TRBD1 or TRBD2 (6 bases each). Germline CDR1 is DFQATT and CDR2 is SNEGSKA (reference sequence). The ends were cut back, 1 base at V and 2 bases at J, with 19 bases in the middle. This CDR3 is built from 17 residues. The CDR3 loop reads CSARASTVGGLTDTQYF. CDR3 nucleotides: TGCAGTGCTAGAGCCTCCACGGTGGGGGGCCTCACAGATACGCAGTATTTT.

Many counts were recorded for this clonotype. The V and J genes are TRBV6-5 and TRBJ2-3; 9 nucleotides line up with TRBD1. Germline V gene sequence: CDR1 MNHEY, CDR2 SVGAGI. There are 14 residues in the CDR3. The V gene end was trimmed by 6 bases and the J gene end by 4 bases; junction bases not matched to a gene: 5. The CDR3 nucleotides are TGTGCCAGCAGAACGAACAGGGGGCCAGATACGCAGTATTTT. Protein: CASRTNRGPDTQYF.

With respect to this clonotype: A much larger clone lies one base from this, so it may be a read error. The CDR3 nucleotides read TGTGCCAGCAGCGCCGGACAGGGGACCTACAATGAGCAGTACTTC. This sequence encodes CASSAGQGTYNEQYF. V gene TRBV6-4 combines with J gene TRBJ2-1, with 9 bases that match TRBD1. Near its end, the DNA agrees better with TRBJ2-7, so the J call may be wrong. Germline CDR1 MRHNA, CDR2 SNTAGT. The CDR3 runs 15 residues.

This clonotype was seen just once. The V and J genes are TRBV10-3 and TRBJ2-7; 7 nucleotides match TRBD1. With V trimmed by 6 bases and J by 1 base, 3 bases remained unmatched. From germline, CDR1 is ENHRY and CDR2 SYGVKD. The CDR3 spans 13 residues. The CDR3 DNA follows: TGTGCCATCAGCGGACAGGTTTCCTACGAGCAGTACTTC. This sequence encodes CAISGQVSYEQYF.

In its sample, this clonotype was seen many times. V gene TRBV11-2 combines with J gene TRBJ2-1; maybe TRBD2 (6 bases). The CDR3 loop spans 12 amino acids. V lost 5 bases, J lost 10 bases, and 12 bases lay in between. Germline V gene data show CDR1 as SGHAT and CDR2 as FQNNGV. The CDR3 region has the DNA TGTGCCAGCAGCCGGACTACTATGGAGCAGTTCTTC. Protein sequence: CASSRTTMEQFF.

V and J are TRBV27 and TRBJ2-3; 7 bases agree with TRBD2. V shed 2 bases and J 13 bases; nucleotides not matched to a gene: 3. CDR3 length equals 11 residues. The germline CDR1 and CDR2 sequences are MNHEY and SMNVEV (reference sequence). The CDR3 here is CASSLGGVEYF. The CDR3 DNA is TGTGCCAGCAGTTTAGGGGGGGTGGAGTATTTT.

V is TRBV28 and J is TRBJ1-4; D might be TRBD1 (5 bases). Germline values: CDR1 MDHEN, CDR2 SYDVKM. The ends were cut back, 6 bases at V and 8 bases at J, with 13 bases in the middle. The CDR3 sequence is 13 residues long. The CDR3 sequence: CASSSRGTEKLFF. In nucleotides, the CDR3 is TGTGCCAGCAGCTCACGGGGGACCGAAAAACTGTTTTTT.

This clonotype came up many times. The chain carries TRBV13 and TRBJ2-7; TRBD1 agrees at 8 bases. The J segment lost 5 bases and the V segment lost 2 bases, leaving 8 bases of the junction unmatched. This CDR3 comprises 15 residues. Germline V gene sequence: CDR1 PRHDT, CDR2 FYEKMQ (reference sequence). The CDR3 bases are TGTGCCAGCAGCTTAAGGGGGACAGGTTTACACGAGCAGTACTTC. It yields the protein CASSLRGTGLHEQYF.

This clonotype was seen more than once but under ten times. This could be a read error, since a much larger clone is one nucleotide away. The chain is built from TRBV6-1 and TRBJ2-1, with D perhaps given as TRBD1 or TRBD2 (7 bases each). Germline V gene sequence: CDR1 MNHNS, CDR2 SASEGT. The CDR3 length is 13 residues. V lost 10 bases and J lost 3, with 13 bases in between. CDR3: CATRGGGYNEQFF. The CDR3 coding sequence is TGTGCCACCAGGGGGGGGGGCTACAATGAGCAGTTCTTC.

About this clonotype: A much larger clonotype is one base distant, so this may be a read error. The V gene is TRBV20-1, the J gene TRBJ2-5; tentatively, D is TRBD1 or TRBD2 (5 bases each). CDR3 size: 15 residues. From germline, CDR1 is DFQATT and CDR2 SNEGSKA (reference sequence). Trimming left V 1 base short and J 4 bases short, with 16 bases between. CDR3 sequence: CSARGLYQGPETQYF. CDR3 nucleotide sequence: TGCAGTGCTAGAGGTCTCTACCAGGGACCAGAGACCCAGTACTTC.

In regard to this clonotype: The junction departs from the called germline gene at one end, perhaps through a read error. The chain has TRBV20-1 and TRBJ1-6; D unclear. CDR3 length: 14 amino acids. Looked up from germline, CDR1 is DFQATT and CDR2 is SNEGSKA (reference sequence). The CDR3, as DNA: TGCAGTGCTCGATACAACCTAGTAGGGTCACCCCCCCACTTT. It is translated as CSARYNLVGSPPHF.

This clonotype was observed at least ten times. This chain connects TRBV3-1 to TRBJ1-4, with D maybe TRBD1 (5 bases). V was pared by 2 bases and J by 5 bases, with 12 bases between. The CDR3 has 15 amino acids. Germline V CDR1 and CDR2: LGHDT, YNNKEL (reference sequence). For the CDR3, the DNA is TGTGCCAGCAGCCAACGGCGACAGACGAATGAAAAACTGTTTTTT. Protein: CASSQRRQTNEKLFF.

Worth noting for this clonotype: Being one base from a much bigger clone, this may be a read error. V and J are TRBV20-1 and TRBJ2-3, with 12 bases that match TRBD2. The CDR3 loop spans 18 amino acids. J lost 0 bases, V lost 2 bases, and 9 bases had no gene match. Germline V CDR1 and CDR2: DFQATT, SNEGSKA (reference sequence). Here the CDR3 reads CSARSTSGRAVSTDTQYF. CDR3 coding DNA: TGCAGTGCTAGATCGACTAGCGGGAGAGCCGTTAGCACAGATACGCAGTATTTT.

The J gene is TRBJ2-4, the V gene TRBV7-2; 9 nucleotides match TRBD1. The J call may be faulty, since TRBJ2-7 better matches the DNA end. Germline lookup yields CDR1 SGHTA and CDR2 FQGNSA. The CDR3 runs 19 residues. The CDR3 is CASSTHSRGYRGLVYEQYF. The CDR3 region has the DNA TGTGCCAGCAGCACACACAGCCGAGGATACAGGGGGCTAGTCTACGAGCAGTACTTC.

This clonotype was seen a handful of times. The chain employs TRBV29-1 and TRBJ2-4; either TRBD1 or TRBD2 may fit D (6 bases each). Germline values: CDR1 SQVTM, CDR2 ANQGSEA. The CDR3 totals 11 residues. CDR3 DNA: TGCGGGGGGCAGGCCAAAAACATTCAGTACTTC. Protein product: CGGQAKNIQYF.

This chain uses TRBV2 with TRBJ2-7, with D unresolved. Trimming removed 7 bases from V and 3 bases from J, with 13 bases in between. The CDR3 contains 13 residues. The germline V gene encodes CDR1 SNHLY and CDR2 FYNNEI. CDR3 loop: CASTGQTLYEQYF. Here the CDR3 DNA reads TGTGCCAGCACCGGGCAGACCCTCTACGAGCAGTACTTC.

This clonotype was detected once. V is TRBV29-1 and J is TRBJ2-7, with no clear D. The germline V gene has CDR1 SQVTM and CDR2 ANQGSEA. V gave up 8 bases and J gave up 0 bases, with 11 bases separating them. The CDR3 has 12 residues. The CDR3 here is CSTAKDSYEQYF. As DNA, the CDR3 is TGCAGCACTGCGAAGGACTCCTACGAGCAGTACTTC.

V and J are TRBV24-1 and TRBJ2-3; 13 bases line up with TRBD2. This CDR3 region has 16 residues. With V trimmed by 5 bases and J by 4 bases, 5 bases remained unmatched. The germline CDR1 and CDR2 sequences are KGHDR and SFDVKD. The CDR3 nucleotides read TGTGCCACCAGTGGGCGGACTAGCGGGGGAGCAGATACGCAGTATTTT. Translating it yields CATSGRTSGGADTQYF.

The chain carries TRBV6-5 and TRBJ1-2; 7 bases are a match to TRBD1. V was pared by 7 bases and J by 2 bases, with 7 bases of the junction left unmatched. The germline CDR1 and CDR2 sequences are MNHEY and SVGAGI. The CDR3 runs to 14 residues. The CDR3 DNA is TGTGCCAGCAACCCGGGAGGGGGCAACTATGGCTACACCTTC. Translating it yields CASNPGGGNYGYTF.

V gene TRBV7-9 combines with J gene TRBJ1-1; D gene uncertain. Between the trimmed V and J ends, which lost 3 bases and 2 bases, there was a span of 19 bases. This CDR3 region has 17 residues. Per germline, CDR1 SEHNR and CDR2 FQNEAQ (reference sequence). The CDR3 nucleotides read TGTGCCAGCAGCTTTGTAGGTGGAGGCCTCGATAACACTGAAGCTTTCTTT. Protein product: CASSFVGGGLDNTEAFF.

The chain couples TRBV11-2 to TRBJ2-3, with 10 bases matching TRBD2. The CDR3 contains 15 residues. Germline CDR1 and CDR2: SGHAT and FQNNGV. Trimming removed 3 bases from V and 2 bases from J; junction bases left unmatched: 2. CDR3 in amino acids: CASSLSGRVTDTQYF. The CDR3 coding sequence is TGTGCCAGCAGCTTGAGCGGGAGGGTCACAGATACGCAGTATTTT.

This clonotype was seen a single time. The chain uses TRBV20-1 and TRBJ2-3; tentative D call: TRBD2 (5 bases). The CDR3 runs to 15 residues. Germline V gene data show CDR1 as DFQATT and CDR2 as SNEGSKA (reference sequence). V shed 6 bases and J shed 2 bases, with 18 bases lying between them. The DNA of the CDR3 is TGCAGTGCCCCCCCTAGCCTAGGTACCACAGATACGCAGTATTTT. This translates into CSAPPSLGTTDTQYF.

This clonotype was seen a single time. The genes are TRBV27 and TRBJ1-5, with D uncertain. CDR1 and CDR2 (germline): MNHEY, SMNVEV (reference sequence). Trimming cost V 4 bases and J 3 bases, with 13 bases left between them. The CDR3 is 15 amino acids. The CDR3 is CASSSSAGNNQPQHF. The CDR3, as DNA: TGTGCCAGCAGTTCCTCCGCCGGGAACAATCAGCCCCAGCATTTT.

This clonotype was recorded at least ten times. The V call is TRBV7-8, the J call TRBJ2-1; TRBD1 agrees at 7 bases. CDR1 is SGHVS and CDR2 is FQNEAQ in the germline V gene. Trimming removed 6 bases from V and 4 bases from J; junction bases left unmatched: 15. CDR3 length: 17 amino acids. DNA of the CDR3: TGTGCCAGCAGGAACAGGGGAGTTCTCCCGCTATACAATGAGCAGTTCTTC. It translates to CASRNRGVLPLYNEQFF.

This clonotype came up many times. The genes are TRBV4-2 and TRBJ1-1; D may be TRBD1 (5 bases). V lost 0 bases, J lost 0 bases, and 11 bases lay in between. The CDR3 sequence is 16 residues long. The germline gives CDR1 LGHNA, CDR2 YNFKEQ. This CDR3 is CASSQESGRMNTEAFF. The CDR3 DNA follows: TGTGCCAGCAGCCAAGAATCAGGGCGCATGAACACTGAAGCTTTCTTT.

The chain uses TRBV13 and TRBJ1-3; TRBD1 might be the D (6 bases). The length of the CDR3 is 14 residues. V shed 6 bases and J shed 4 bases, with 13 bases lying between them. In germline, CDR1 is PRHDT, CDR2 FYEKMQ (reference sequence). The CDR3 DNA follows: TGTGCCAGCAGGAAAACAGGGTCCGGAAACACCATATATTTT. It encodes CASRKTGSGNTIYF.

This clonotype was recorded many times. This chain links TRBV12-3 or TRBV12-4 with TRBJ1-5; no definite D call. Trimming took 6 bases from V and 1 from J, leaving 10 bases between them. This CDR3 is 14 amino acids long. The CDR3 DNA reads TGTGCCAGCAGCTCCCGGGAGAGCAATCAGCCCCAGCATTTT. This translates into CASSSRESNQPQHF.

The table lists this clonotype with many counts. This chain joins TRBV9 and TRBJ2-7, with D perhaps TRBD2 (5 bases). Deletions cut 0 bases from V and 4 bases from J, with 14 bases between. This CDR3 is 15 amino acids long. Germline values: CDR1 SGDLS, CDR2 YYNGEE. CDR3 in DNA: TGTGCCAGCAGCGTAGCTTCGGGGTCGCGGTACGAGCAGTACTTC. Protein: CASSVASGSRYEQYF.